This T cell receptor (beta chain) was recorded in a study of PD-1 blockade in classical Hodgkin lymphoma (dated by TCRdb to about 2020). Looking at the study overall: Nivolumab dosing was 3 mg/kg intravenously every 2 weeks, continuing until either disease progression or unacceptable toxicity. A peripheral blood immune signature of response to PD-1 blockade in classical Hodgkin lymphoma was defined using TCR beta sequencing and CyTOF. Here is what the overall study found, with its caveats: A significant rise by C4D1 was seen in CD4+ but not CD8+ TCR diversity (p=0.0027 vs p=0.16), with the rise being most apparent in complete responders (p=0.02). Baseline TCR diversity was reported to be lower in newly diagnosed patients than in healthy donors, and even lower in relapsed/refractory patients. Lower diversity was seen in patients whose nivolumab began less than 1 year after ASCT, and these patients were left out of later analyses so that immune reconstitution would not confound the results. The study was restricted to a single clinical trial cohort, and the causes of repertoire differences, possibly disease activity or prior therapy, were left undefined. Trial patients with a complete response had baseline diversity similar to that of newly diagnosed patients, while partial responders and progressors had significantly lower diversity.

The Qiagen DNeasy kit was used to extract genomic DNA both from unsorted PBMCs and from the negatively selected CD4+ and CD8+ fractions. TCR beta CDR3 regions were amplified by immunoSEQ multiplex PCR using primers annealing to V and J segments. A synthetic immune receptor repertoire was used to minimize amplification bias, and any remaining bias was removed computationally after sequencing. The authors' analysis ran thus. Custom Python scripts were used to quantify repertoire diversity as the Shannon entropy index. The unsorted, CD4+ and CD8+ repertoires were each analyzed separately, with the exception of combined analyses, where CD4+ and CD8+ sequences were merged in silico. A clone counted as expanded when the clone's frequency after treatment rose at least 2-fold relative to C1D1, and clones undetected at baseline were given a pseudocount of 0.5. Singleton clones were defined as clones with 0 or 1 copy at C1D1, and non-singleton clones were defined as clones with 2 or more copies. Clones expanded in unsorted samples were assigned a CD4+, CD8+ or unknown annotation through matching of protein sequences in sorted samples from the same patient. Wilcoxon tests on paired samples were used to test diversity changes from C1D1 to C4D1. Sourced from immuneACCESS, this table was stored by TCRdb with only in-frame sequences that have V and J called. A share of the clones is absent; for the studies checked, an unresolved V gene accounts for under half, and the remainder has no known explanation. The DNA gave D and trimming, while V, J and clone size come from that table. This sample has 95,000 or so clones in its table, and around four fifths of those were observed once. 9% to 15% of the sample rests with the top ten.

On this clone itself: Its cognate antigen has yet to be identified. Base qualities are not recorded, but no much larger clone differs from it by a single base.

The intended sense of this specimen's time point label: cycle 1 day 1 (C1D1), immediately before nivolumab initiation. All trial patients had relapsed after autologous stem cell transplantation, with cohorts A, B and C differing in prior brentuximab vedotin exposure. A total of roughly 57 patients with relapsed/refractory classical Hodgkin lymphoma made up the trial cohort, and each patient's best overall response was complete response, partial response or progressive disease. In the multi-cohort phase II CheckMate 205 trial, trial patients received single-agent nivolumab. Best overall response was determined by an independent review committee according to the 2007 International Working Group response criteria. PBMCs from the trial were collected at three points: immediately before nivolumab initiation (C1D1), and during therapy at cycle 2 day 1 and cycle 4 day 1. Peripheral blood was collected in 8 mL Vacutainer Cell Preparation Tubes, from which PBMCs were isolated by centrifugation and then cryopreserved.

From the germline V gene, CDR1 is SNHLY and CDR2 is FYNNEI. Including the terminal cysteine and phenylalanine, the CDR3 comprises 14 residues. The sequence is cut down to CDR3 DNA, 42 bases in frame from base 1. V is shortened by 8 bases, J by 4 bases, and the region joining them spans 17 bases. The source material was peripheral blood mononuclear cells (PBMCs), sampled at baseline. The TCR sequence derives from a human donor with classical Hodgkin lymphoma. Recombination linked TRBV2 to TRBJ1-1; the D region possibly corresponds to TRBD1 (5 bases align). The DNA sequence is given as TGTGCCAGCTGGGGTCAGACGGGGGGCACTGAAGCTTTCTTT. It specifies CASWGQTGGTEAFF.